Included here is one TCR beta chain sequence, with context. Its antigen is as yet unknown. This specimen comes from a study of T-cell memory formation after mild COVID-19. At the level of the study: TCR clusters were largely donor specific. Findings and caveats of the study: Contracting clones from day 15 to 85 had balanced CD4/CD8; later expanders favoured CD4+.

UMIs and sample barcodes were carried by the TCR alpha and TCR beta cDNA libraries that 5'RACE produced using constant-segment primers. A single record per CDR3 protein comes from TCRdb applying MiXCR to the 5' RACE reads. The sample lists almost 350,000 distinct CDR3 sequences, approximately 22% occurring once. Germline CDR1 reads LNHNV; CDR2 reads YYDKDF (reference sequence). This CDR3 is 15 amino acids long. Trimming stripped 6 bases from V and 1 base from J, with 14 bases between. The chain employs TRBV15 and TRBJ2-3, with a possible D match to TRBD2 (5 bases). The sequencing sample was made of PBMCs or a T cell subset sorted from them (not recorded which). The clonotype comes from a man between 18 and 29 years old who had mild COVID-19 (a few samples of this study predate the infection). Cell type and time point are not known. CDR3 protein: CATRPSRAGTDTQYF. In DNA, the CDR3 is TGTGCCACCAGGCCTTCGAGGGCTGGCACAGATACGCAGTATTTT.